The next 6 T cell receptor beta chains were all read from a single sample in a study of human T cells and chemical hapten exposure. The sample's time point: patch test 1, 2 weeks after DPC sensitization. Documented treatment: therapeutic diphenylcyclopropenone sensitization with weekly scalp DPC. Via MiXCR, TCRdb re-called the RACE reads, giving one row per CDR3 protein. The profile covers approximately 110,000 distinct CDR3 sequences, with 9.5% to 11% appearing a single time and around 3.4% taken by the ten largest. This specimen consisted of whole blood, obtained in connection with sensitization to the hapten diphenylcyclopropenone (DPC). The origin of the receptors is a woman aged 40 to 50 with alopecia areata. Some clones in this sample may be carry-over from other donors' samples.

This clonotype was observed many times. The gene calls are TRBV5-4 and TRBJ2-2, with TRBD1 matching over 7 bases. The V segment lost 0 bases and the J segment 4 bases; nucleotides outside the gene matches: 3. Germline-derived CDR1 and CDR2 are SGHNT and YYREEE (reference sequence). The length of the CDR3 is 15 residues. In DNA, the CDR3 is TGTGCCAGCAGCTTGGCGGGACAGCGCACCGGGGAGCTGTTTTTT. Translation: CASSLAGQRTGELFF.

This clonotype was counted between two and nine times. The CDR3 bases are TGCAGTGCCCGGGACAGGGGTTTTGTAGAGACCCAGTACTTC. Protein product: CSARDRGFVETQYF. The chain couples TRBV20-1 to TRBJ2-5; 10 bases line up with TRBD1. The V gene's germline CDR1 is DFQATT and CDR2 SNEGSKA (reference sequence). Trimming removed 6 bases from V and 4 bases from J; junction bases left unmatched: 8. This CDR3 has 14 amino acids.

The V call is TRBV19, the J call TRBJ2-5, with 8 bases fitting TRBD1. Germline CDR1 is LNHDA and CDR2 is SQIVND (reference sequence). V was pared by 5 bases and J by 3 bases, with 11 bases of the junction left unmatched. There are 16 residues in the CDR3. Here the CDR3 DNA reads TGTGCCAGTAGTCGAGGATCCGGGACAGGAGAAGAGACCCAGTACTTC. Its protein product is CASSRGSGTGEETQYF.

The rearrangement links TRBV6-2 or TRBV6-3 to TRBJ2-3; 12 bases agree with TRBD2. Germline values: CDR1 MNHEY, CDR2 SVGEGT. The J segment lost 2 bases and the V segment lost 2 bases, leaving 8 bases of the junction unmatched. CDR3 length: 18 residues. CDR3 protein: CASSYPRTSGIVTDTQYF. DNA of the CDR3: TGTGCCAGCAGTTACCCCCGGACTAGCGGGATTGTCACAGATACGCAGTATTTT.

This clonotype has ten or more counts. The J gene is TRBJ2-2, the V gene TRBV20-1; weak D call: TRBD2 (6 bases). The CDR3 length is 15 residues. Germline V CDR1 and CDR2: DFQATT, SNEGSKA (reference sequence). Trimming pared 6 bases from V and 4 bases from J, leaving 18 bases between. This CDR3 is CSAKEPGDPTGELFF. DNA for the CDR3: TGCAGTGCAAAAGAGCCGGGGGACCCCACCGGGGAGCTGTTTTTT.

On this clonotype: Given a much more abundant clone one base away, this may be a read error. The CDR3 does not close with the conserved phenylalanine or tryptophan, likely indicating a read error. The chain employs TRBV18 and TRBJ2-1; TRBD1 might be the D (6 bases). Deletions cut 2 bases from V and 6 bases from J, with 8 bases between. From germline, CDR1 is KGHSH and CDR2 LQKENI. The CDR3 covers 13 residues. For the CDR3, the DNA is TGTGCCAGCTCACCAGGACAGTCCAATGAGCAGTTCTCC. Translated: CASSPGQSNEQFS.